The next 17 T cell receptor beta chains were all read from a single sample in a study of T cells in women clearing cervical HPV infection. TCRdb's copy holds only in-frame clones and misses some; the assay was immunoSEQ multiplex PCR. Recorded here are some 24,000 clones; the top ten clones represent 5.4%. Sequencing used blood buffy coat. These receptors originate from a woman aged 18-70 years with a cervical HPV16 infection that either progressed to CIN3+ or cleared (not recorded which).

About this clone: The read stops 3 residues short of the end of the CDR3; the missing end is completed from the germline J gene. J is TRBJ1-4 and V is TRBV5-1, with 9 bases identical to TRBD1. Germline loops: CDR1 SGHRS, CDR2 YFSETQ. The CDR3 extends over 16 amino acids. The junction had 8 bases not matched to a gene; V was cut back by 4 bases and J by 4 bases. The CDR3 bases that were read are TGCGCCAGCAGCCGGGGACAGGGCGCGGGTAATGAAAAA. Translated, it gives CASSRGQGAGNEK. The full CDR3 sequence reads CASSRGQGAGNEKLFF.

As to this clone: The CDR3 goes on 3 residues after the read ends, and that part is filled in from the germline J gene. This sequence joins TRBV12-3 or TRBV12-4 and TRBJ2-1; D remains ambiguous. V was clipped by 5 bases and J by 6 bases, with 14 bases between them. This CDR3 region has 14 residues. CDR3 bases read: TGTGCCAGCAGTACGCAAGGTTTAATCAATGAG. Translating gives CASSTQGLINE. The entire CDR3 reads CASSTQGLINEQFF.

Comment on this clone: The CDR3 goes on 3 residues after the read ends, and that part is filled in from the germline J gene. The chain carries TRBV27 and TRBJ2-7, with 9 bases lining up with TRBD2. V trimming: 4 bases; J trimming: 0 bases; junction bases outside the gene matches: 7. This CDR3 contains 16 residues. Germline CDR1 MNHEY, CDR2 SMNVEV (reference sequence). The sequenced CDR3 bases are TGTGCCAGCAGTTGGAGACTAGCGGACAGCTCCTACGAG. It codes for CASSWRLADSSYE. The full-length CDR3 reads as CASSWRLADSSYEQYF.

A note on this clone: Read sequence stops 3 residues before the CDR3 end, and the germline J gene provides the missing end. V usage is TRBV10-3 and J usage is TRBJ2-1; maybe TRBD2 (7 bases). The germline CDR1 and CDR2 sequences are ENHRY and SYGVKD. Trimming shortened V by 6 bases and J by 2 bases, and 11 bases separated the two germline ends. The CDR3 runs to 14 residues. This CDR3 reads CAIRGGPTYNEQFF. Partial CDR3 DNA: TGTGCCATCAGGGGGGGGCCAACCTACAATGAG.

Concerning this clone itself: The read comes to an end 3 residues before the CDR3 does, leaving the germline J gene to fill in the end. The chain combines TRBV20-1 with TRBJ1-1; unclear D gene. The V end lost 6 bases, the J end lost 1 base, and 3 bases lay between the germline ends. The germline V gene encodes CDR1 DFQATT and CDR2 SNEGSKA (reference sequence). This CDR3 contains 10 residues. This chain's CDR3 is CSAQNTEAFF. The DNA read from the CDR3 is TGCAGTGCCCAGAACACTGAA.

In the case of this clone: The junction shows a germline mismatch at one end, possibly a read error. This same CDR3 is encoded by further DNA sequences in the sample. CDR3: CASSKEGALGYGYTF. The DNA read from the CDR3 is TGTGCCAGCAGCAAAGAGGGGGCGCTTGGCTATGGT. The chain combines TRBV2 with TRBJ1-2; 7 bases match TRBD1. Read coverage stops 3 residues before the CDR3 terminus; the germline J gene supplies the remainder. The CDR3 length is 15 residues. Germline V gives CDR1 SNHLY, CDR2 FYNNEI.

Turning to this clone: The read terminates 3 residues before the CDR3 end, so the remaining end is supplied by the germline J gene. The chain has TRBV5-6 and TRBJ2-5; D is ambiguous. The CDR3 runs 15 residues. Trimming pared 1 base from V and 2 bases from J, leaving 12 bases between. Germline assignment: CDR1 SGHDT and CDR2 YYEEEE. The covered CDR3 bases are TGTGCCAGCAGCTTGTACCTAGGTTCACAAGAGACC. This codes for CASSLYLGSQET. The whole CDR3 reads CASSLYLGSQETQYF.

About this clone itself: Read sequence stops 3 residues before the CDR3 end, and the germline J gene provides the missing end. The rearrangement links TRBV18 to TRBJ1-2; D is possibly TRBD1 (6 bases). Germline loops: CDR1 KGHSH, CDR2 LQKENI. The CDR3 contains 15 residues. The CDR3 reads CASSPSGASFYDYTF. CDR3 DNA (partial): TGTGCCAGCTCACCCTCAGGGGCGTCATTTTACGAC.

In regard to this clone: A read error may account for a junction end that differs from germline. The read gets to within 3 residues of the CDR3 end, and the germline J gene fills in the rest. The chain couples TRBV19 to TRBJ1-2; maybe TRBD1 (5 bases). Germline V gives CDR1 LNHDA, CDR2 SQIVND (reference sequence). The length of the CDR3 is 15 residues. CDR3 DNA (partial): TGTGTCAGTAGTATAGATTATGACAGTAACTATGGC. It encodes CVSSIDYDSNYG. The complete CDR3 sequence is CVSSIDYDSNYGYTF.

With respect to this clone: The read ends 3 residues shy of where the CDR3 ends; the end is completed using the germline J gene. This chain joins TRBV18 and TRBJ2-1, with 9 bases lining up with TRBD2. V shed 2 bases and J 8 bases; nucleotides not matched to a gene: 7. The CDR3 sequence is 15 residues long. Germline V gene data show CDR1 as KGHSH and CDR2 as LQKENI. The CDR3 is CASSPSSGARDEQFF. The covered CDR3 bases are TGTGCCAGCTCACCATCTAGCGGGGCAAGGGATGAG.

On this clone: Read coverage stops 3 residues before the CDR3 terminus; the germline J gene supplies the remainder. The chain employs TRBV5-5 and TRBJ1-4; maybe TRBD1 (5 bases). CDR3 length: 14 residues. V lost 2 bases to trimming and J lost 5 bases, with 10 bases between them. Per germline, CDR1 SGHKS and CDR2 YYEKEE (reference sequence). The CDR3 DNA, read in part, is TGTGCCAGCAGCTTATTAACAGGAAATGAAAAA. It is translated as CASSLLTGNEK. The entire CDR3 protein is CASSLLTGNEKLFF.

A note on this clone: From the germline J gene comes the end of the CDR3, since the read stops 3 residues before it. This chain joins TRBV19 and TRBJ2-7; TRBD1 agrees at 9 bases. Germline V gene sequence: CDR1 LNHDA, CDR2 SQIVND (reference sequence). After removal of 7 bases from V and 4 bases from J, the junction contained 11 bases not matched to a gene. The CDR3 covers 15 residues. The covered CDR3 bases are TGTGCCAGTACCTCAGGAACAGGGGGCATATACGAG. Translation: CASTSGTGGIYE. The full-length CDR3 reads as CASTSGTGGIYEQYF.

Of note for this clone: The read ends 3 residues early relative to the CDR3; the germline J gene fills the gap. The chain has TRBV19 and TRBJ2-5; 10 bases fit TRBD2. Germline CDR1 LNHDA, CDR2 SQIVND (reference sequence). Trimming removed 6 bases from V and 3 bases from J; junction bases left unmatched: 4. There are 14 residues in the CDR3. The CDR3 bases that were read are TGTGCCAGTAGACTAGCGGGAACCGAAGAGACC. This translates into CASRLAGTEET. Given in full, the CDR3 is CASRLAGTEETQYF. Filled out from reference TRBV19 and TRBJ2-5, the complete variable domain reads DGGITQSPKYLFRKEGQNVTLSCEQNLNHDAMYWYRQDPGQGLRLIYYSQIVNDFQKGDIAEGYSVSREKKESFPLTVTSAQKNPTAFYLCASRLAGTEETQYFGPGTRLLVL.

This CDR3 reads CASSPSAEPGLQFYEQYF. Incomplete CDR3 DNA: TGTGCCAGCTCACCATCGGCAGAACCGGGACTCCAATTCTACGAG. The chain employs TRBV18 and TRBJ2-7; D might be TRBD2 (6 bases). The read stops 3 residues short of the end of the CDR3; the missing end is completed from the germline J gene. The CDR3 covers 18 residues. V lost 2 bases, J lost 3 bases, and 23 bases lay in between. In germline, CDR1 is KGHSH, CDR2 LQKENI. Looking up the rest from reference TRBV18 and TRBJ2-7 gives the full variable domain: NAGVMQNPRHLVRRRGQEARLRCSPMKGHSHVYWYRQLPEEGLKFMVYLQKENIIDESGMPKERFSAEFPKEGPSILRIQQVVRGDSAAYFCASSPSAEPGLQFYEQYFGPGTRLTVT.

As to this clone: Read data end 3 residues before the CDR3 end; the end is taken from the germline J gene. The V call is TRBV7-9, the J call TRBJ2-7; D remains ambiguous. This CDR3 has 15 amino acids. The germline V gene has CDR1 SEHNR and CDR2 FQNEAQ (reference sequence). V was shortened by 4 bases and J by 0 bases, with 13 bases between the two germline ends. CDR3 loop: CASSSDRRYSYEQYF. The CDR3 DNA, read in part, is TGTGCCAGCAGCTCCGATCGTAGATACTCCTACGAG.

With respect to this clone: The sequence runs out 3 residues before the end of the CDR3; the remainder is reconstructed from the germline J gene. The genes are TRBV9 and TRBJ2-1; D is undetermined. The ends were cut back, 0 bases at V and 2 bases at J, with 12 bases in the middle. Germline lookup yields CDR1 SGDLS and CDR2 YYNGEE. This CDR3 is 16 amino acids long. This CDR3 is CASSVDTLYPYNEQFF. The CDR3 bases that were read are TGTGCCAGCAGCGTAGACACCTTATATCCCTACAATGAG.

As regards this clone: The sequenced fragment ends 3 residues before the CDR3 boundary, so the rest is inferred from the germline J gene. V gene TRBV5-1 combines with J gene TRBJ1-6; D is unresolved. V lost 0 bases and J lost 0, with 7 bases in between. This CDR3 spans 16 amino acids. In germline, CDR1 is SGHRS, CDR2 YFSETQ. The CDR3 here is CASSLESSSYNSPLHF. Partial CDR3 DNA: TGCGCCAGCAGCTTGGAGTCTAGCTCCTATAATTCACCC.